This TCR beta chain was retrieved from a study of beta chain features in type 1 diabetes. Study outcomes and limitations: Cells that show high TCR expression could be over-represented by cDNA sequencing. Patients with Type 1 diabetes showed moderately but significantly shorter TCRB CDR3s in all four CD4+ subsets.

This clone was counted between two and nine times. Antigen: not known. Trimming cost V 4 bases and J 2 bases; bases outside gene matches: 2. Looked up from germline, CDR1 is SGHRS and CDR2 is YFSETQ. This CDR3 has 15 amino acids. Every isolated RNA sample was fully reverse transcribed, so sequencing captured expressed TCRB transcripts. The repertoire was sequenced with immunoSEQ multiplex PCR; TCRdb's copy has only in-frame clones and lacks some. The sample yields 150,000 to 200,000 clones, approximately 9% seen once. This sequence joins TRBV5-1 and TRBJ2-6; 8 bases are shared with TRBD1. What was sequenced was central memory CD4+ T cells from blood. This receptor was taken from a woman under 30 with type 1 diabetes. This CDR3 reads CASSDRGPGANVLTF. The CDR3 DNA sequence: TGCGCCAGCAGCGACAGGGGACCTGGGGCCAACGTCCTGACTTTC.